This T cell receptor (beta chain) was sequenced for a study of blood T cells in healthy people across ages. A word on this clonotype: No antigen is known for it. At one of its ends the junction is not consistent with the germline gene, which may arise from a read error.

This CDR3 is 15 amino acids long. The germline gives CDR1 ENHRY, CDR2 SYGVKD. The study, taken as a whole, reports: A strong correlation was found between TCR beta diversity and the percentage of naive T cells.

Through a sample-barcoded 5' primer and a J-beta primer mix, a second PCR was run for about 7 to 12 cycles. Per sample, CDR3-containing paired-end reads numbered at least 2.5 million. One entry per CDR3 protein results from TCRdb running MiXCR on the 5' RACE reads. The sample holds fewer than 950,000 distinct CDR3 sequences, under 40% seen once. The authors drew around 11 milliliters of peripheral blood from each donor. The authors isolated at least 6.5 million PBMCs per sample. The receptor's source is a young man in good health. The specimen was blood. The chain recombines TRBV10-3 with TRBJ2-5; no clear D. The DNA of the CDR3 is TGTGCCGTCAGTGAGTCGCAGGCGTACCAAGAGACCCAGTACTTC. Translation gives CAVSESQAYQETQYF.